These 3 T cell receptor beta chains came from one sample sequenced in a study of T cell clones after liver transplantation. Generated by immunoSEQ multiplex PCR, the TCRdb table keeps only in-frame clones and is missing some. The profile shows about 120,000 clones, over 75% of them singletons. Here the sequenced sample was CD4+ T cells from blood, taken 12 months after liver transplant. These receptors all stem from a human patient who received a liver transplant. Among the T cells, some may be from the graft donor.

V usage is TRBV7-8 and J usage is TRBJ2-3; 13 bases are a match to TRBD2. J gave up 5 bases and V 5 bases, and 10 bases lay outside the gene matches. The CDR3 contains 17 residues. CDR1 SGHVS and CDR2 FQNEAQ come from the germline V gene. In nucleotides, the CDR3 is TGTGCCAGCAGCGAAACTAGCGGGAGGGCCACGGGAGATACGCAGTATTTT. Translation gives CASSETSGRATGDTQYF.

The chain uses TRBV5-1 and TRBJ1-2, with 9 bases fitting TRBD1. The junction had 9 bases not matched to a gene; V was cut back by 4 bases and J by 8 bases. CDR1 is SGHRS, CDR2 YFSETQ, per germline. This CDR3 contains 14 residues. DNA of the CDR3: TGCGCCAGCAGCCCGACAGGGGGATCGAAGGGCTACACCTTC. The encoded protein is CASSPTGGSKGYTF.

This clone was counted a few times. The rearrangement uses TRBV9 and TRBJ1-4; TRBD1 is a possible D gene (6 bases). Germline V CDR1 and CDR2: SGDLS, YYNGEE. Trimming cost V 0 bases and J 0 bases, with 6 bases left between them. The CDR3 is made up of 15 amino acids. In DNA, the CDR3 is TGTGCCAGCAGCGTAGGGACAGCAACTAATGAAAAACTGTTTTTT. Translated, it gives CASSVGTATNEKLFF.